This T cell receptor beta chain was captured by sequencing in a study of CD8 T cells in Susac syndrome. General study results and limits: Across the total CD8+ repertoires, more than 15 Susac-specific public clones were detected, and across the CD8+ TEMRA repertoires, several such clones were detected.

Details on this clonotype: The antigen remains undetermined.

With random hexamers, about 0.5 to 1 ug RNA was reverse transcribed. TCRdb re-called the immunoSEQ multiplex PCR reads through MiXCR, storing one row per CDR3 protein. The sample lists 75,000 to 80,000 distinct CDR3 sequences, approximately 94% occurring once. The CDR3 loop spans 17 amino acids. Germline CDR1 reads DFQATT; CDR2 reads SNEGSKA (reference sequence). Trimming removed 0 bases at V and 1 base at J, with 16 bases between. The sequenced sample consisted of CD8+ T cells from PBMCs. The clonotype comes from a human donor with Susac syndrome. The gene calls are TRBV20-1 and TRBJ2-1; the D is unclear. The CDR3 DNA is TGCAGTGCTAGAGATCCCACAGATAGTCAATCCTACAATGAGCAGTTCTTC. It specifies CSARDPTDSQSYNEQFF.